The rows below give T cell receptor beta chains drawn from one sample of a study of blood T cell repertoires in COVID-19. Here immunoSEQ multiplex PCR was the method, and the copy in TCRdb shows in-frame clones only, minus some. The sample has 140,000 to 150,000 clones; 80% to 90% are singletons. The sequenced sample consisted of PBMCs or T cells enriched from blood (not recorded which). These receptors were obtained from a man aged 45-65 years who had recovered from COVID-19. CDR3s include the opening cysteine and the closing phenylalanine or tryptophan. Each record gives: clone size, D gene, V gene, J gene, CDR3 DNA, CDR3 protein. A D gene is named only where the DNA matches it firmly. Clone size is not always given. Where it is, it says once, few, many or a class for expanded clones.

clone size: NA; D gene: NA; V gene: TRBV3-1/TRBV3-2; J gene: TRBJ2-7; CDR3 DNA: TGTGCCAGCAGCCAAGAACTCGGGAAGGTGCAGTACTTC; CDR3 protein: CASSQELGKVQYF
clone size: NA; D gene: NA; V gene: TRBV6-5; J gene: TRBJ2-5; CDR3 DNA: TGTGCCAGCAGTTACTCGGGGCGGGGGCTAGAGACCCAGTACTTC; CDR3 protein: CASSYSGRGLETQYF
clone size: NA; D gene: NA; V gene: TRBV28; J gene: TRBJ2-2; CDR3 DNA: TGTGCCAGCAGTCCAGGGGACGTCGGGGAGCTGTTTTTT; CDR3 protein: CASSPGDVGELFF
clone size: NA; D gene: NA; V gene: TRBV7-9; J gene: TRBJ2-5; CDR3 DNA: TGTGCCAGCAGCGCCCGGGGTCTCCCACAAGAGACCCAGTACTTC; CDR3 protein: CASSARGLPQETQYF
clone size: NA; D gene: NA; V gene: TRBV5-1; J gene: TRBJ2-2; CDR3 DNA: TGCGCCAGCAGCATAACAGGTGTCACCGGGGAGCTGTTTTTT; CDR3 protein: CASSITGVTGELFF
clone size: NA; D gene: NA; V gene: TRBV19; J gene: TRBJ2-3; CDR3 DNA: TGTGCCAGTCGCCTGGCTGGAAGCGGGAGCACAGATACGCAGTATTTT; CDR3 protein: CASRLAGSGSTDTQYF
clone size: NA; D gene: NA; V gene: TRBV5-1; J gene: TRBJ1-2; CDR3 DNA: TGCGCCAGCAGAGAGGGTAGCTATGGCTACACCTTC; CDR3 protein: CASREGSYGYTF
clone size: once; D gene: TRBD1; V gene: TRBV5-4; J gene: TRBJ2-5; CDR3 DNA: TGTGCCAGCAGCTTGAGACAGGGGGCGCTGGAGACCCAGTACTTC; CDR3 protein: CASSLRQGALETQYF
clone size: NA; D gene: TRBD1; V gene: TRBV24-1; J gene: TRBJ2-5; CDR3 DNA: TGTGCCACCAGTGACCTGGGACAGGGAGAGGGGGAGACCCAGTACTTC; CDR3 protein: CATSDLGQGEGETQYF
clone size: NA; D gene: TRBD1; V gene: TRBV7-3; J gene: TRBJ1-6; CDR3 DNA: TGTGCCAGCAGCTTAATGGACAGGGGTCGATCACCCCTCCACTTT; CDR3 protein: CASSLMDRGRSPLHF
clone size: once; D gene: TRBD1; V gene: TRBV27; J gene: TRBJ1-2; CDR3 DNA: TGTGCCAGCAGGCCTGGGACAGGCACTAACTATGGCTACACCTTC; CDR3 protein: CASRPGTGTNYGYTF
clone size: NA; D gene: TRBD1; V gene: TRBV30; J gene: TRBJ1-4; CDR3 DNA: TGTGCCTGTAGTACAGGGGCCTACCTCGAAAAACTGTTTTTT; CDR3 protein: CACSTGAYLEKLFF
clone size: once; D gene: TRBD2; V gene: TRBV7-3; J gene: TRBJ2-5; CDR3 DNA: TGTGCCAGCAGCTACGGGAGGAAAGAGACCCAGTACTTC; CDR3 protein: CASSYGRKETQYF
clone size: once; D gene: NA; V gene: TRBV6-5; J gene: TRBJ1-6; CDR3 DNA: TGTGCCAGCAGTCCCGGGGACTCCAAGAAATCACCCCTCCACTTT; CDR3 protein: CASSPGDSKKSPLHF
clone size: NA; D gene: NA; V gene: TRBV14; J gene: TRBJ1-2; CDR3 DNA: TGTGCCAGCAGCCAAGCGGAGGGGAAAAACTATGGCTACACCTTC; CDR3 protein: CASSQAEGKNYGYTF
clone size: NA; D gene: NA; V gene: TRBV28; J gene: TRBJ1-2; CDR3 DNA: TGTGCCAGCAGTCCCAGGCTTCTTAACAGGGATGGCTACACCTTC; CDR3 protein: CASSPRLLNRDGYTF
clone size: NA; D gene: NA; V gene: TRBV15; J gene: TRBJ1-1; CDR3 DNA: TGTGCCACCAGCAGTGGGGCCAGAGACAGCGTGAAGCTGGGTTTT; CDR3 protein: CATSSGARDSVKLGF
clone size: NA; D gene: NA; V gene: TRBV4-3; J gene: TRBJ1-2; CDR3 DNA: TGCGCCAGCAGCCAAGAGGTCACAGTTAACTATGGCTACACCTTC; CDR3 protein: CASSQEVTVNYGYTF
clone size: NA; D gene: NA; V gene: TRBV5-1; J gene: TRBJ1-3; CDR3 DNA: TGCGCCAGCAGCTTGGTCGGAGGGGAGACCACCATATATTTT; CDR3 protein: CASSLVGGETTIYF
clone size: NA; D gene: TRBD2; V gene: TRBV4-3; J gene: TRBJ2-2; CDR3 DNA: TGCGCCAGCAGTCGCGGGAGTCGGGTCACCGGGGAGCTGTTTTTT; CDR3 protein: CASSRGSRVTGELFF
clone size: few; D gene: NA; V gene: TRBV6-5; J gene: TRBJ2-3; CDR3 DNA: TGTGCCAGCAAACCGGGACTGTTAACAGATACGCAGTATTTT; CDR3 protein: CASKPGLLTDTQYF
clone size: NA; D gene: NA; V gene: TRBV11-2; J gene: TRBJ1-3; CDR3 DNA: TGTGCCAGCAGCCTAACAGGCAGCTTTTCGGACACCATATATTTT; CDR3 protein: CASSLTGSFSDTIYF
clone size: NA; D gene: TRBD1; V gene: TRBV27; J gene: TRBJ1-2; CDR3 DNA: TGTGCCAGCAGCCTAACGAGGGACAGCTATGGCTACACCTTC; CDR3 protein: CASSLTRDSYGYTF
clone size: NA; D gene: TRBD1; V gene: TRBV29-1; J gene: TRBJ1-4; CDR3 DNA: TGCAGCGTTGAAGGGACAGGGATAAAGGAAAAACTGTTTTTT; CDR3 protein: CSVEGTGIKEKLFF
clone size: NA; D gene: TRBD1; V gene: TRBV5-5; J gene: TRBJ1-5; CDR3 DNA: TGTGCCAGCAGCCCAGGGACAGGCTGGGGGCAGCCCCAGCATTTT; CDR3 protein: CASSPGTGWGQPQHF
clone size: NA; D gene: TRBD2; V gene: TRBV5-5; J gene: TRBJ2-7; CDR3 DNA: TGTGCCAGCACCGCCGGGGGGACGGGACCCTACGAGCAGTACTTC; CDR3 protein: CASTAGGTGPYEQYF
clone size: NA; D gene: TRBD2; V gene: TRBV7-6; J gene: TRBJ2-1; CDR3 DNA: TGTGCCAGCAGCTTAGGCGGGGGGCCTTACAATGAGCAGTTCTTC; CDR3 protein: CASSLGGGPYNEQFF
clone size: NA; D gene: NA; V gene: TRBV5-1; J gene: TRBJ2-1; CDR3 DNA: TGCGCCAGCAGCTTGGCAAGGGGCCACAATGAGCAGTTCTTC; CDR3 protein: CASSLARGHNEQFF
clone size: NA; D gene: TRBD1; V gene: TRBV27; J gene: TRBJ1-2; CDR3 DNA: TGTGCCAGCAGTTTCTCTACAGGGGGCTACTATGGCTACACCTTC; CDR3 protein: CASSFSTGGYYGYTF
clone size: NA; D gene: NA; V gene: TRBV28; J gene: TRBJ1-6; CDR3 DNA: TGTGCCAGCAGAATCACAGGGAACCATAATTCACCCCTCCACTTT; CDR3 protein: CASRITGNHNSPLHF
clone size: NA; D gene: NA; V gene: TRBV6-5; J gene: TRBJ1-2; CDR3 DNA: TGTGCCAGCAGTTACGCCACACCGGGTCATAACTATGGCTACACCTTC; CDR3 protein: CASSYATPGHNYGYTF
clone size: NA; D gene: NA; V gene: TRBV4-2; J gene: TRBJ1-3; CDR3 DNA: TGTGCCAGCAGCCAAGACCTTCAGTACTCTGGAAACACCATATATTTT; CDR3 protein: CASSQDLQYSGNTIYF
clone size: NA; D gene: TRBD2; V gene: TRBV19; J gene: TRBJ2-1; CDR3 DNA: TGTGCCAGTAGTAAGGGACTAGCGGGAGGGTACAATGAGCAGTTCTTC; CDR3 protein: CASSKGLAGGYNEQFF
clone size: NA; D gene: TRBD1; V gene: TRBV14; J gene: TRBJ2-6; CDR3 DNA: TGTGCCAGCAGCCAACTCTACAGGGGAGAGTCTGGGGCCAACGTCCTGACTTTC; CDR3 protein: CASSQLYRGESGANVLTF
clone size: NA; D gene: NA; V gene: TRBV2; J gene: TRBJ1-6; CDR3 DNA: TGTGCCAGCAGTGACGAGGCGAATTCACCCCTCCACTTT; CDR3 protein: CASSDEANSPLHF
clone size: NA; D gene: NA; V gene: TRBV25-1; J gene: TRBJ2-2; CDR3 DNA: TGTGCCAGCAGTGATTTCCGGGTCCACACCGGGGAGCTGTTTTTT; CDR3 protein: CASSDFRVHTGELFF
clone size: NA; D gene: TRBD1; V gene: TRBV7-2; J gene: TRBJ1-5; CDR3 DNA: TGTGCCAGCAGCTTCGCGTCGACAGGGGGGCAGCCCCAGCATTTT; CDR3 protein: CASSFASTGGQPQHF
clone size: NA; D gene: TRBD2; V gene: TRBV7-2; J gene: TRBJ2-2; CDR3 DNA: TGTGCCAGCAGTCCCGGTGGTAGCGGGGTCCCCGGGGAGCTGTTTTTT; CDR3 protein: CASSPGGSGVPGELFF
clone size: NA; D gene: NA; V gene: TRBV28; J gene: TRBJ1-4; CDR3 DNA: TGTGCCGGGAAAGGGGCGTCTAATGAAAAACTGTTTTTT; CDR3 protein: CAGKGASNEKLFF
clone size: NA; D gene: TRBD2; V gene: TRBV7-2; J gene: TRBJ2-1; CDR3 DNA: TGTGCCAGCAGCTTAGGACTAGCGGGGGACAATGAGCAGTTCTTC; CDR3 protein: CASSLGLAGDNEQFF
clone size: NA; D gene: TRBD1; V gene: TRBV11-1; J gene: TRBJ1-1; CDR3 DNA: TGTGCCAGCAGCTCGTACAGGGGCACTGAAGCTTTCTTT; CDR3 protein: CASSSYRGTEAFF
clone size: NA; D gene: NA; V gene: TRBV24-1; J gene: TRBJ2-5; CDR3 DNA: TGTGCCACCAGTGATCCGGACAGCTTCCAAGAGACCCAGTACTTC; CDR3 protein: CATSDPDSFQETQYF
clone size: NA; D gene: NA; V gene: TRBV11-2; J gene: TRBJ1-4; CDR3 DNA: TGTGCCAGCACCCTGGGGAGAACTAATGAAAAACTGTTTTTT; CDR3 protein: CASTLGRTNEKLFF
clone size: NA; D gene: NA; V gene: TRBV18; J gene: TRBJ1-3; CDR3 DNA: TGTGCCAGCTCCTACGGAGGGGACACCATATATTTT; CDR3 protein: CASSYGGDTIYF
clone size: NA; D gene: TRBD1; V gene: TRBV19; J gene: TRBJ1-1; CDR3 DNA: TGTGCCAGTTCCTACAGGGGAGTAGGTACTGAAGCTTTCTTT; CDR3 protein: CASSYRGVGTEAFF
clone size: NA; D gene: NA; V gene: TRBV2; J gene: TRBJ2-5; CDR3 DNA: TGTGCCAGCAGTCTGGGGGGTTTGCAAGAGACCCAGTACTTC; CDR3 protein: CASSLGGLQETQYF
clone size: NA; D gene: NA; V gene: TRBV5-3; J gene: TRBJ1-1; CDR3 DNA: TGTGCCAGAGGCAACCAGGGGTACACTGAAGCTTTCTTT; CDR3 protein: CARGNQGYTEAFF
clone size: NA; D gene: TRBD2; V gene: TRBV6-2/TRBV6-3; J gene: TRBJ2-4; CDR3 DNA: TGTGCCAGCAGTTTCCCGACTAGCGGGGGGGCCCTCACCAAAAACATTCAGTACTTC; CDR3 protein: CASSFPTSGGALTKNIQYF
clone size: NA; D gene: TRBD1; V gene: TRBV7-2; J gene: TRBJ1-2; CDR3 DNA: TGTGCCAGCAGCTTCTATGGACAGGGAAGGGGACGTGGTGGCTACACCTTC; CDR3 protein: CASSFYGQGRGRGGYTF
clone size: NA; D gene: NA; V gene: TRBV18; J gene: TRBJ1-4; CDR3 DNA: TGTGCCAGCTCGCCTATGGGCGAAAAACTGTTTTTT; CDR3 protein: CASSPMGEKLFF
clone size: NA; D gene: TRBD1; V gene: TRBV4-3; J gene: TRBJ1-1; CDR3 DNA: TGCGCCAGCAGCCAAAGACAGGGGCCAGCTTTCTTT; CDR3 protein: CASSQRQGPAFF
clone size: NA; D gene: NA; V gene: TRBV28; J gene: TRBJ2-3; CDR3 DNA: TGTGCCAGCAGTCTAGGATCTGAGGCTGATACGCAGTATTTT; CDR3 protein: CASSLGSEADTQYF
clone size: NA; D gene: TRBD1; V gene: TRBV19; J gene: TRBJ2-5; CDR3 DNA: TGTGCCACCCTCGGACAGGGTCAAGAGACCCAGTACTTC; CDR3 protein: CATLGQGQETQYF
clone size: NA; D gene: NA; V gene: TRBV9; J gene: TRBJ2-5; CDR3 DNA: TGTGCCAGCAGCGTAGGGACCCTGATCGGGGTGGGGATGGGGCAAGAGACCCAGTACTTC; CDR3 protein: CASSVGTLIGVGMGQETQYF
clone size: NA; D gene: NA; V gene: TRBV20-1; J gene: TRBJ1-1; CDR3 DNA: TGCAGTGCTAGAGATCGAGGGAGTTTGGTCTTT; CDR3 protein: CSARDRGSLVF